The 20 T cell receptor beta chains reported below all come from one sample, sequenced in a study of OX40 agonist ivuxolimab in advanced cancers. Clones were sequenced by immunoSEQ multiplex PCR, and TCRdb holds only the in-frame ones, with some missing. This table holds tens of thousands of clones, around 89% found once. This sample comprised CD4+ or CD8+ T cells sorted from blood, obtained in a trial of the OX40 agonist ivuxolimab. Receptors originate from an adult with an advanced solid tumor such as melanoma, head and neck, liver or kidney cancer.

The chain uses TRBV5-6 and TRBJ1-4; tentatively, D is TRBD1 (6 bases). CDR3 length: 14 amino acids. Germline CDR1 and CDR2: SGHDT and YYEEEE. The ends were cut back, 0 bases at V and 11 bases at J, with 14 bases in the middle. For the CDR3, the DNA is TGTGCCAGCAGCTTGGACCGCAGGGGTGGTAAACTGTTTTTT. It specifies CASSLDRRGGKLFF.

This chain joins TRBV5-1 and TRBJ2-2, with TRBD1 as a possible D gene (7 bases). CDR3 size: 15 residues. V was pared by 5 bases and J by 4 bases, with 15 bases between. Germline values: CDR1 SGHRS, CDR2 YFSETQ. In DNA, the CDR3 is TGCGCCAGCAGAGGCCTCCAGGGGGGCACCGGGGAGCTGTTTTTT. Translation gives CASRGLQGGTGELFF. Full variable domain (missing parts from reference TRBV5-1 and TRBJ2-2): KAGVTQTPRYLIKTRGQQVTLSCSPISGHRSVSWYQQTPGQGLQFLFEYFSETQRNKGNFPGRFSGRQFSNSRSEMNVSTLELGDSALYLCASRGLQGGTGELFFGEGSRLTVL.

The rearrangement joins TRBV6-1 to TRBJ1-1, with a tentative D call TRBD1 (5 bases). Germline CDR1 is MNHNS and CDR2 is SASEGT. CDR3 size: 15 residues. Deletions cut 2 bases from V and 3 bases from J, with 13 bases between. The CDR3 nucleotides are TGTGCCAGCAGTGAATTTCCAACGGGGGACACTGAAGCTTTCTTT. It specifies CASSEFPTGDTEAFF.

This chain links TRBV5-1 with TRBJ2-7; TRBD1 aligns across 8 bases. The CDR3 contains 14 residues. Germline assignment: CDR1 SGHRS and CDR2 YFSETQ. The J segment lost 0 bases and the V segment lost 3 bases, leaving 2 bases of the junction unmatched. The CDR3 DNA follows: TGCGCCAGCAGCTCTACAGGGGGCTCCTACGAGCAGTACTTC. Translated, it gives CASSSTGGSYEQYF.

This CDR3 reads CASRLDIEQFF. Here the CDR3 DNA reads TGTGCCAGCAGACTGGACATCGAGCAGTTCTTC. The chain uses TRBV6-5 and TRBJ2-1; a possible D gene is TRBD1 (5 bases). The V end was cut by 6 bases, the J end by 10 bases, with 10 bases between. The CDR3 loop spans 11 amino acids. Germline V CDR1 and CDR2: MNHEY, SVGAGI.

The chain links TRBV5-4 to TRBJ1-1; D is unclear. Germline CDR1 SGHNT, CDR2 YYREEE (reference sequence). The V and J ends lost 5 bases and 4 bases respectively, with 15 bases between them. CDR3 length: 14 residues. The CDR3 bases are TGTGCCAGCAGGAGGGTATTTTTGAGCACTGAAGCTTTCTTT. Translated: CASRRVFLSTEAFF.

This chain uses TRBV5-8 with TRBJ1-4, with a possible D match to TRBD1 (5 bases). Germline CDR1 and CDR2: SGHTS and YDEGEE. V dropped 7 bases and J dropped 8 bases, with 15 bases sitting between them. The CDR3 runs 13 residues. The CDR3 DNA follows: TGTGCCAGCCGGGACCCTGGGGTAGAAAAACTGTTTTTT. It is translated as CASRDPGVEKLFF.

The table lists this clone with a count of one. The chain recombines TRBV10-1 with TRBJ1-1; TRBD1 matches 8 bases. Losses at the gene ends were 5 bases for V and 5 bases for J; bases not matched to a gene: 7. The germline V gene has CDR1 WNHNN and CDR2 SYGVQD (reference sequence). CDR3 length equals 14 residues. DNA of the CDR3: TGCGCCAGCAGTCGACAGGGGACTGGGACTGAAGCTTTCTTT. It codes for CASSRQGTGTEAFF.

V and J are TRBV9 and TRBJ2-1; the match to TRBD1 covers 10 bases. Trimming cost V 6 bases and J 3 bases; bases outside gene matches: 6. The CDR3 covers 15 residues. Germline V gene data show CDR1 as SGDLS and CDR2 as YYNGEE. The CDR3 region has the DNA TGTGCCAGCACCCCCCGGACAGGGGGCTACAATGAGCAGTTCTTC. It specifies CASTPRTGGYNEQFF. Drawing the rest from reference TRBV9 and TRBJ2-1, the complete variable domain is DSGVTQTPKHLITATGQRVTLRCSPRSGDLSVYWYQQSLDQGLQFLIQYYNGEERAKGNILERFSAQQFPDLHSELNLSSLELGDSALYFCASTPRTGGYNEQFFGPGTRLTVL.

The chain joins TRBV6-9 to TRBJ2-5, with no clear D. The CDR3 has 17 residues. The V end was cut by 2 bases, the J end by 2 bases, with 18 bases between. CDR1 and CDR2 (germline): MNHGY, SVAAGI. CDR3 loop: CASSYPPHNSPQETQYF. DNA of the CDR3: TGTGCCAGCAGTTATCCCCCCCACAACTCCCCTCAAGAGACCCAGTACTTC.

The V and J genes are TRBV19 and TRBJ1-5; TRBD1 is a possible D gene (5 bases). The CDR3 has 14 residues. Between the trimmed V and J ends, which lost 10 bases and 6 bases, there was a span of 19 bases. The germline gives CDR1 LNHDA, CDR2 SQIVND (reference sequence). This CDR3 is CATQGSRGSQPQHF. In DNA, the CDR3 is TGTGCCACCCAGGGTAGTAGAGGCTCTCAGCCCCAGCATTTT. Filled out from reference TRBV19 and TRBJ1-5, the complete variable domain reads DGGITQSPKYLFRKEGQNVTLSCEQNLNHDAMYWYRQDPGQGLRLIYYSQIVNDFQKGDIAEGYSVSREKKESFPLTVTSAQKNPTAFYLCATQGSRGSQPQHFGDGTRLSIL.

The V call is TRBV6-5, the J call TRBJ2-5; TRBD1 might be the D (5 bases). CDR3 length equals 13 residues. V lost 6 bases, J lost 5 bases, and 13 bases lay in between. The germline V gene encodes CDR1 MNHEY and CDR2 SVGAGI. The CDR3: CASSQGATETQYF. The CDR3 nucleotides are TGTGCCAGCAGCCAAGGGGCCACGGAGACCCAGTACTTC.

The chain carries TRBV7-2 and TRBJ2-5; D is possibly TRBD2 (7 bases). The germline gives CDR1 SGHTA, CDR2 FQGNSA. The CDR3 spans 14 residues. With 5 bases removed from V and 7 bases from J, the gap between germline ends came to 17 bases. The CDR3 nucleotides read TGTGCCAGCAGCCCGGTAGGGGGGGAGCGGACCCAGTACTTC. Translating it yields CASSPVGGERTQYF.

CDR3 loop: CASRGGSDTQYF. The CDR3 region has the DNA TGCGCCAGCAGAGGGGGCTCAGATACGCAGTATTTT. The chain couples TRBV4-3 to TRBJ2-3, with 7 bases that match TRBD1. V shed 6 bases and J 4 bases; nucleotides not matched to a gene: 1. The germline gives CDR1 LGHNA, CDR2 YSLEER. The CDR3 has 12 residues.

The chain combines TRBV2 with TRBJ2-7; D assignment may be TRBD1 or TRBD2 (6 bases each). Germline CDR1 SNHLY, CDR2 FYNNEI. The CDR3 consists of 15 residues. V was clipped by 1 base and J by 7 bases, with 17 bases between them. In DNA form, the CDR3 reads TGTGCCAGCAGTGAAGACGGGGGCCCTGCGAAGGAGCAGTACTTC. This translates into CASSEDGGPAKEQYF.

The V gene is TRBV5-6, the J gene TRBJ1-2, with D unresolved. The V and J ends lost 0 bases and 10 bases respectively, with 13 bases between them. Germline V gene lookup returns CDR1 SGHDT and CDR2 YYEEEE. This CDR3 has 13 residues. The CDR3 spells CASSLGRVTAYTF. The CDR3 DNA sequence: TGTGCCAGCAGCTTGGGTAGGGTAACCGCCTACACCTTC.

The chain employs TRBV20-1 and TRBJ2-7; perhaps TRBD2 as D (5 bases). V was trimmed by 6 bases and J by 7 bases, leaving 13 bases between them. Germline lookup yields CDR1 DFQATT and CDR2 SNEGSKA (reference sequence). CDR3 length equals 11 residues. CDR3 nucleotide sequence: TGCAGTGCCCAGGACTTTAGGGAGCAGTACTTC. This encodes CSAQDFREQYF.

V gene TRBV5-6 combines with J gene TRBJ2-3; D not certain. The CDR3 is 14 residues long. V was shortened by 2 bases and J by 3 bases, with 10 bases between the two germline ends. CDR1 is SGHDT and CDR2 is YYEEEE in the germline V gene. Written as DNA, the CDR3 is TGTGCCAGCAGCTTAGTTCAGCAAACAGATACGCAGTATTTT. Translated, it gives CASSLVQQTDTQYF.

This chain links TRBV6-1 with TRBJ2-7, with TRBD1 identical over 9 bases. Germline V gives CDR1 MNHNS, CDR2 SASEGT. V was pared by 6 bases and J by 4 bases, with 7 bases of the junction left unmatched. This CDR3 spans 14 amino acids. CDR3 DNA sequence: TGTGCCAGCAGCAGACAGGGGGTTGGGTACGAGCAGTACTTC. It is translated as CASSRQGVGYEQYF.

CDR3 residues: CASSEAPRTDEAFF. The CDR3 bases are TGTGCCAGCAGTGAGGCCCCCCGGACAGATGAAGCTTTCTTT. The chain combines TRBV6-1 with TRBJ1-1, with D perhaps TRBD1 (6 bases). This CDR3 comprises 14 residues. Germline CDR1 and CDR2: MNHNS and SASEGT. Between the trimmed V and J ends, which lost 3 bases and 7 bases, there was a span of 15 bases.